The sequence of this T cell receptor (beta chain) was determined in a study of T cells in Graves' hyperthyroidism and ophthalmopathy. Amplified regions were TCR beta CDR3 sequences from RNA transcripts. The HTBI set primed first-round TCR CDR3 RT-PCR. TCRdb fed the multiplex PCR reads into MiXCR, producing one record per CDR3 protein. The table lists some 350,000 distinct CDR3 sequences, 12% to 15% of them singletons. The CDR3 contains 16 residues. Losses at the gene ends were 0 bases for V and 1 base for J; bases not matched to a gene: 5. In germline, CDR1 is DFQATT, CDR2 SNEGSKA (reference sequence).

The V call is TRBV20-1, the J call TRBJ1-5; 8 positions agree with TRBD1. This sequence was found in a woman aged 55-75 years with Graves' ophthalmopathy. Specimen: blood. The chain's CDR3 is CSARDRGLYSNQPQHF. The CDR3, as DNA: TGCAGTGCTAGAGACAGGGGGCTATACAGCAATCAGCCCCAGCATTTT.